A single sample gave rise to the 20 T cell receptor beta chains below, sequenced in a study of blood T cell repertoires in COVID-19. The table came from immunoSEQ multiplex PCR; TCRdb's copy has only in-frame clones and leaves some out. The sample carries 150,000 to 250,000 clones, roughly 83% recorded once. The source material was peripheral blood. The receptor source for this set is a woman between 40 and 55 years old with COVID-19, enrolled during active disease.

This clone showed up just a few times. The genes are TRBV7-9 and TRBJ2-1, with D maybe TRBD1 (5 bases). The CDR3 totals 13 residues. Germline V gives CDR1 SEHNR, CDR2 FQNEAQ (reference sequence). The V and J ends lost 2 bases and 9 bases respectively, with 11 bases between them. As DNA, the CDR3 is TGTGCCAGCAGCTTAACAGGCATACGTGAGCAGTTCTTC. Its translation: CASSLTGIREQFF.

The V and J genes are TRBV10-2 and TRBJ1-2; D unresolved. The CDR3 totals 14 residues. The V and J ends lost 4 bases and 5 bases respectively, with 14 bases between them. CDR1 is WSHSY and CDR2 is SAAADI in the germline V gene. This CDR3 reads CASSVEAVSYGYTF. In DNA, the CDR3 is TGCGCCAGCAGTGTAGAGGCCGTATCTTATGGCTACACCTTC.

V usage is TRBV30 and J usage is TRBJ2-3; TRBD2 is a possible D gene (5 bases). Trimming cost V 5 bases and J 4 bases, with 10 bases left between them. Germline V gene data show CDR1 as GTSNPN and CDR2 as SVGIG (reference sequence). The CDR3 extends over 12 amino acids. The CDR3 DNA is TGTGCCTGGGGACCCGGGGCAGATACGCAGTATTTT. Amino acids: CAWGPGADTQYF.

This sequence joins TRBV30 and TRBJ2-5; 8 nucleotides align to TRBD2. Germline CDR1 and CDR2: GTSNPN and SVGIG (reference sequence). The junction had 6 bases not matched to a gene; V was cut back by 1 base and J by 5 bases. The CDR3 sequence is 14 residues long. The CDR3 DNA reads TGTGCCTGGAGTGCGGGGGGGGCCTGGGAGACCCAGTACTTC. As protein: CAWSAGGAWETQYF.

This clone occurred a few times. The chain combines TRBV4-2 with TRBJ2-7, with 9 positions matching TRBD1. The junction had 5 bases not matched to a gene; V was cut back by 3 bases and J by 5 bases. Germline values: CDR1 LGHNA, CDR2 YNFKEQ. The CDR3 has 14 amino acids. The CDR3 DNA reads TGTGCCAGCAGCCAGGGGACAGGGACGGACGAGCAGTACTTC. It codes for CASSQGTGTDEQYF.

The J gene is TRBJ2-2, the V gene TRBV11-2; D uncertain. The CDR3 contains 17 residues. V was pared by 2 bases and J by 1 base, with 14 bases between. In germline, CDR1 is SGHAT, CDR2 FQNNGV. CDR3 in DNA: TGTGCCAGCAGCTTACCCCGAGTGATTCAGAACACCGGGGAGCTGTTTTTT. Its protein product is CASSLPRVIQNTGELFF.

This clone was counted between two and nine times. This chain joins TRBV2 and TRBJ2-1, with TRBD2 matching 14 bases. The germline gives CDR1 SNHLY, CDR2 FYNNEI. With V trimmed by 7 bases and J by 8 bases, 13 bases remained unmatched. The CDR3 is 17 residues long. CDR3 bases: TGTGCCAGCACCCTTTGGCGGACTAGCGGGAGGCAGGATGAGCAGTTCTTC. It yields the protein CASTLWRTSGRQDEQFF.

The CDR3 is CASSLYQGSSYEQYF. The CDR3 nucleotides are TGTGCCAGCAGCCTTTATCAGGGGAGCTCCTACGAGCAGTACTTC. The chain links TRBV28 to TRBJ2-7; possibly TRBD1 for D (6 bases). The germline gives CDR1 MDHEN, CDR2 SYDVKM. Trimming removed 6 bases at V and 0 bases at J, with 15 bases between. This CDR3 contains 15 residues. Supplemented by reference TRBV28 and TRBJ2-7, the full variable domain reads DVKVTQSSRYLVKRTGEKVFLECVQDMDHENMFWYRQDPGLGLRLIYFSYDVKMKEKGDIPEGYSVSREKKERFSLILESASTNQTSMYLCASSLYQGSSYEQYFGPGTRLTVT.

J is TRBJ1-2 and V is TRBV12-5, with D maybe TRBD1 (6 bases). V was shortened by 0 bases and J by 0 bases, with 14 bases between the two germline ends. The CDR3 consists of 17 residues. Per germline, CDR1 LGHNT and CDR2 FRNRAP. The CDR3 sequence: CASGLVLGAATNYGYTF. CDR3 DNA: TGTGCTAGTGGTTTGGTACTGGGGGCGGCCACTAACTATGGCTACACCTTC.

The chain links TRBV11-1 to TRBJ1-1, with D perhaps TRBD1 (6 bases). Trimming cost V 5 bases and J 10 bases, with 14 bases left between them. The CDR3 has 12 residues. Looked up from germline, CDR1 is SGHAT and CDR2 is FQDESV (reference sequence). The CDR3 DNA reads as TGTGCCAGCAGCCCAGGGACATGGGGAGCTTTCTTT. As protein: CASSPGTWGAFF.

In this sample, this clone turned up once. The chain employs TRBV12-3 or TRBV12-4 and TRBJ2-3, with 7 bases that match TRBD2. CDR3 length: 11 residues. V trimming: 7 bases; J trimming: 12 bases; junction bases outside the gene matches: 7. Written as DNA, the CDR3 is TGTGCCAGCAAAGCACTAGCGCCTCAGTATTTT. This sequence encodes CASKALAPQYF.

Worth noting for this clone: Compared with germline, one end of the junction differs, possibly owing to a read error. The chain uses TRBV20-1 and TRBJ1-2; TRBD1 matches 11 bases. The CDR3 has 10 amino acids. CDR1 and CDR2 (germline): DFQATT, SNEGSKA (reference sequence). Here the CDR3 DNA reads TGCAGTGCTAGAGGGGGACAGGGGGTCTTC. Its protein product is CSARGGQGVF.

The rearrangement uses TRBV3-1 (or the pseudogene TRBV3-2) and TRBJ2-7, with TRBD1 matching 8 bases. V shed 4 bases, J shed 6 bases, and the junction held 14 bases outside the gene matches. In germline, CDR1 is LGHDT, CDR2 YNNKEL (reference sequence). This CDR3 is 16 amino acids long. CDR3 sequence reads: CASSRDRTGFDFEQYF. Here the CDR3 DNA reads TGTGCCAGCAGCCGAGATCGGACAGGGTTTGATTTCGAGCAGTACTTC.

V usage is TRBV5-8 and J usage is TRBJ1-5; 7 bases align to TRBD1. Trimming cost V 4 bases and J 9 bases; bases outside gene matches: 10. Germline values: CDR1 SGHTS, CDR2 YDEGEE. The CDR3 runs 14 residues. The CDR3 here is CASSLTGDSRPQHF. The CDR3, as DNA: TGTGCCAGCAGCCTAACCGGGGACAGTAGGCCCCAGCATTTT.

The gene calls are TRBV18 and TRBJ2-6; the D is unclear. The length of the CDR3 is 16 residues. V was trimmed by 0 bases and J by 0 bases, leaving 6 bases between them. Per the germline V gene, CDR1 is KGHSH and CDR2 is LQKENI. The CDR3 region has the DNA TGTGCCAGCTCACCACCGCGGAGCTCTGGGGCCAACGTCCTGACTTTC. The encoded protein is CASSPPRSSGANVLTF.

The rearrangement links TRBV5-1 to TRBJ1-5; the match to TRBD1 covers 7 bases. Germline trimming cut 2 bases from V and 5 bases from J; bases unmatched to any gene: 13. CDR1 is SGHRS, CDR2 YFSETQ, per germline. CDR3 length: 17 residues. The chain's CDR3 is CASSLGPGAGGHQPQHF. The CDR3 DNA reads TGCGCCAGCAGCTTAGGTCCCGGAGCAGGGGGACATCAGCCCCAGCATTTT.

The J gene is TRBJ2-7, the V gene TRBV7-2; 10 bases fit TRBD2. J was trimmed by 1 base and V by 5 bases; bases with no gene match: 5. The V gene's germline CDR1 is SGHTA and CDR2 FQGNSA. The CDR3 runs to 15 residues. The CDR3 is CASSILAGKSYEQYF. The CDR3 nucleotides are TGTGCCAGCAGCATACTAGCGGGGAAATCCTACGAGCAGTACTTC. Filled out from reference TRBV7-2 and TRBJ2-7, the complete variable domain reads GAGVSQSPSNKVTEKGKDVELRCDPISGHTALYWYRQSLGQGLEFLIYFQGNSAPDKSGLPSDRFSAERTGGSVSTLTIQRTQQEDSAVYLCASSILAGKSYEQYFGPGTRLTVT.

The chain is built from TRBV6-6 and TRBJ2-3; 15 positions agree with TRBD2. CDR1 is MNHNY and CDR2 is SVGAGI in the germline V gene (reference sequence). This CDR3 contains 16 residues. V trimming: 2 bases; J trimming: 9 bases; junction bases outside the gene matches: 6. The CDR3 is CASSYGLAGGPRTQYF. CDR3 sequence (DNA): TGTGCCAGCAGTTACGGACTAGCGGGAGGGCCCAGGACGCAGTATTTT.

DNA of the CDR3: TGTGCTAGTGGCCTCGACCCGACAGGGACAGAGCATTTT. Amino acids: CASGLDPTGTEHF. V and J are TRBV12-5 and TRBJ1-5; 7 bases align to TRBD1. V shed 6 bases, J shed 14 bases, and the junction held 13 bases outside the gene matches. The germline CDR1 and CDR2 sequences are LGHNT and FRNRAP. This CDR3 is 13 amino acids long. Together with reference TRBV12-5 and TRBJ1-5, the CDR3 gives the full variable domain: DARVTQTPRHKVTEMGQEVTMRCQPILGHNTVFWYRQTMMQGLELLAYFRNRAPLDDSGMPKDRFSAEMPDATLATLKIQPSEPRDSAVYFCASGLDPTGTEHFGDGTRLSIL.

The chain employs TRBV5-1 and TRBJ1-4, with 10 bases identical to TRBD1. V trimming: 4 bases; J trimming: 12 bases; junction bases outside the gene matches: 9. This CDR3 region has 14 residues. Germline assignment: CDR1 SGHRS and CDR2 YFSETQ. Here the CDR3 reads CASSPGQGSPELFF. The CDR3 nucleotides read TGCGCCAGCAGCCCGGGACAGGGGTCCCCGGAACTGTTTTTT.